The table lists the clone carrying this T cell receptor beta chain with a few counts. The record originates from a study of human T cells and chemical hapten exposure. Study-wide background: A mostly female patient group had alopecia areata, totalis or universalis. Minor volume differences among pooled libraries chiefly drove per-sample TCR yield variation.

V lost 6 bases and J 5 bases, leaving 13 bases between the germline ends. This CDR3 contains 13 residues. Regarding time point: patch test 2, 6 weeks after DPC sensitization. Treatment in this sample: therapeutic diphenylcyclopropenone sensitization with weekly scalp DPC. Per the original methods: Sampled TCR counts reached a median of approximately 100,000 per sample, with values ranging from roughly 20,000 to 700,000. TCRdb reanalysed the RACE reads using MiXCR and keeps one entry per CDR3 protein. TCRdb, not the original authors, processed these V and J calls. Of 330,000 or so distinct CDR3 sequences in the sample, more than 5% are singletons; the top ten hold under 7%.

The chain combines TRBV12-3 or TRBV12-4 with TRBJ2-5; no reliable D call. Sequencing used whole blood, obtained in connection with sensitization to the hapten diphenylcyclopropenone (DPC). This TCR was recovered from a woman aged 18 to 35 with alopecia areata. Some clones in this sample may be carry-over from other donors' samples. CDR3 in DNA: TGTGCCAGCAGCTCCCTAGTACGGGAGACCCAGTACTTC. Translating gives CASSSLVRETQYF.